This T cell receptor beta chain came from a study of blood T cell repertoires in COVID-19. CDR1 is KGHDR and CDR2 is SFDVKD in the germline V gene. The CDR3 has 17 residues. With 0 bases clipped from V and 7 bases from J, the junction kept 13 bases outside the gene matches. This study enrolled people aged roughly 18 to 89 from around 25 US geographic areas. Profiled with immunoSEQ multiplex PCR; TCRdb holds only in-frame clones, not every one. The sample contains 250,000 to 350,000 clones, 90% of which appear only once. The sample was PBMCs or T cells enriched from blood (not recorded which). The receptor comes from a man in his sixties who had recovered from COVID-19. This sequence joins TRBV24-1 and TRBJ2-7; 8 positions agree with TRBD1. This CDR3 reads CATSDLSFPRGLWEQYF. CDR3 nucleotides: TGTGCCACCAGTGATTTGTCCTTTCCCAGGGGGCTTTGGGAGCAGTACTTC.